These 8 T cell receptor beta chains share one sample of origin, sequenced in a study of T cell repertoires in cytomegalovirus infection. From the reads, TCRdb called clonotypes with MiXCR, one entry per CDR3 protein. The sample shows under 350,000 distinct CDR3 sequences, approximately 8.9% of them seen only once. Sequencing was performed on PBMCs. All receptors derive from a human donor in good health (CMV status not recorded). Some clones in this sample may be carry-over from other donors' samples.

This clonotype was found a few times. V is TRBV14 and J is TRBJ1-1, with TRBD1 matching over 8 bases. The V gene end was trimmed by 1 base and the J gene end by 6 bases; junction bases not matched to a gene: 10. The CDR3 is made up of 16 amino acids. The germline CDR1 and CDR2 sequences are SGHDN and FVKESK. The CDR3 nucleotides read TGTGCCAGCAGCCAAGCGGTCAGGGGGCGATCCGCTGAAGCTTTCTTT. It is translated as CASSQAVRGRSAEAFF.

This clonotype was picked up many times. The V and J genes are TRBV28 and TRBJ2-2; 11 nucleotides agree with TRBD1. Germline values: CDR1 MDHEN, CDR2 SYDVKM. The length of the CDR3 is 16 residues. Trimming at V came to 5 bases and at J to 6 bases, leaving 8 bases not matched to a gene. The CDR3 region is CASSDRDRGLAGELFF. The CDR3 DNA follows: TGTGCCAGCAGTGACCGGGACAGGGGGTTGGCCGGGGAGCTGTTTTTT.

This clonotype was recorded many times. The chain joins TRBV7-9 to TRBJ2-1, with 9 bases that match TRBD1. With V trimmed by 6 bases and J by 7 bases, 10 bases remained unmatched. CDR3 size: 15 residues. Per the germline V gene, CDR1 is SEHNR and CDR2 is FQNEAQ (reference sequence). Here the CDR3 reads CASRHPRDRANEQFF. The CDR3 DNA reads as TGTGCCAGCAGACACCCCCGGGACAGGGCGAATGAGCAGTTCTTC.

This clonotype was seen at least ten times. The rearrangement links TRBV7-8 to TRBJ1-2; TRBD1 is a possible D gene (6 bases). Germline V lookup: CDR1 SGHVS, CDR2 FQNEAQ. Trimming left V 5 bases short and J 3 bases short, with 10 bases between. The CDR3 is 13 amino acids. CDR3 nucleotides: TGTGCCAGCAGCCAGGGGATGGACTATGGCTACACCTTC. Protein product: CASSQGMDYGYTF.

There are many counts of this clonotype. This chain uses TRBV7-2 with TRBJ1-1; 8 bases are shared with TRBD1. This CDR3 is 14 amino acids long. Losses at the gene ends were 7 bases for V and 1 base for J; bases not matched to a gene: 5. The germline V gene encodes CDR1 SGHTA and CDR2 FQGNSA. CDR3 DNA sequence: TGTGCCAGCAACCCGGACAGGGCGAACACTGAAGCTTTCTTT. Its translation is CASNPDRANTEAFF.

This clonotype was found many times. The chain carries TRBV2 and TRBJ2-5; D not resolved. The CDR3 consists of 13 residues. V was pared by 7 bases and J by 1 base, with 10 bases between. Per the germline V gene, CDR1 is SNHLY and CDR2 is FYNNEI. The CDR3 region is CASTTDVQETQYF. In nucleotides, the CDR3 is TGTGCCAGCACTACCGACGTCCAAGAGACCCAGTACTTC.

This clonotype has a count of ten or more. The genes are TRBV12-3 or TRBV12-4 and TRBJ1-2, with D perhaps matching TRBD1 (5 bases). The V end lost 8 bases, the J end lost 4 bases, and 8 bases lay between the germline ends. This CDR3 has 11 residues. Here the CDR3 reads CASRQTYGYTF. The DNA for the CDR3 is TGTGCCAGCCGACAGACCTATGGCTACACCTTC.

The genes are TRBV5-5 and TRBJ2-5; 9 bases are a match to TRBD1. This CDR3 spans 16 amino acids. Germline CDR1 reads SGHKS; CDR2 reads YYEKEE (reference sequence). J was trimmed by 5 bases and V by 3 bases; bases with no gene match: 11. CDR3 sequence (DNA): TGTGCCAGCAGCTCCTTTCAAGGACAGGGGAGGGAGACCCAGTACTTC. It encodes CASSSFQGQGRETQYF.